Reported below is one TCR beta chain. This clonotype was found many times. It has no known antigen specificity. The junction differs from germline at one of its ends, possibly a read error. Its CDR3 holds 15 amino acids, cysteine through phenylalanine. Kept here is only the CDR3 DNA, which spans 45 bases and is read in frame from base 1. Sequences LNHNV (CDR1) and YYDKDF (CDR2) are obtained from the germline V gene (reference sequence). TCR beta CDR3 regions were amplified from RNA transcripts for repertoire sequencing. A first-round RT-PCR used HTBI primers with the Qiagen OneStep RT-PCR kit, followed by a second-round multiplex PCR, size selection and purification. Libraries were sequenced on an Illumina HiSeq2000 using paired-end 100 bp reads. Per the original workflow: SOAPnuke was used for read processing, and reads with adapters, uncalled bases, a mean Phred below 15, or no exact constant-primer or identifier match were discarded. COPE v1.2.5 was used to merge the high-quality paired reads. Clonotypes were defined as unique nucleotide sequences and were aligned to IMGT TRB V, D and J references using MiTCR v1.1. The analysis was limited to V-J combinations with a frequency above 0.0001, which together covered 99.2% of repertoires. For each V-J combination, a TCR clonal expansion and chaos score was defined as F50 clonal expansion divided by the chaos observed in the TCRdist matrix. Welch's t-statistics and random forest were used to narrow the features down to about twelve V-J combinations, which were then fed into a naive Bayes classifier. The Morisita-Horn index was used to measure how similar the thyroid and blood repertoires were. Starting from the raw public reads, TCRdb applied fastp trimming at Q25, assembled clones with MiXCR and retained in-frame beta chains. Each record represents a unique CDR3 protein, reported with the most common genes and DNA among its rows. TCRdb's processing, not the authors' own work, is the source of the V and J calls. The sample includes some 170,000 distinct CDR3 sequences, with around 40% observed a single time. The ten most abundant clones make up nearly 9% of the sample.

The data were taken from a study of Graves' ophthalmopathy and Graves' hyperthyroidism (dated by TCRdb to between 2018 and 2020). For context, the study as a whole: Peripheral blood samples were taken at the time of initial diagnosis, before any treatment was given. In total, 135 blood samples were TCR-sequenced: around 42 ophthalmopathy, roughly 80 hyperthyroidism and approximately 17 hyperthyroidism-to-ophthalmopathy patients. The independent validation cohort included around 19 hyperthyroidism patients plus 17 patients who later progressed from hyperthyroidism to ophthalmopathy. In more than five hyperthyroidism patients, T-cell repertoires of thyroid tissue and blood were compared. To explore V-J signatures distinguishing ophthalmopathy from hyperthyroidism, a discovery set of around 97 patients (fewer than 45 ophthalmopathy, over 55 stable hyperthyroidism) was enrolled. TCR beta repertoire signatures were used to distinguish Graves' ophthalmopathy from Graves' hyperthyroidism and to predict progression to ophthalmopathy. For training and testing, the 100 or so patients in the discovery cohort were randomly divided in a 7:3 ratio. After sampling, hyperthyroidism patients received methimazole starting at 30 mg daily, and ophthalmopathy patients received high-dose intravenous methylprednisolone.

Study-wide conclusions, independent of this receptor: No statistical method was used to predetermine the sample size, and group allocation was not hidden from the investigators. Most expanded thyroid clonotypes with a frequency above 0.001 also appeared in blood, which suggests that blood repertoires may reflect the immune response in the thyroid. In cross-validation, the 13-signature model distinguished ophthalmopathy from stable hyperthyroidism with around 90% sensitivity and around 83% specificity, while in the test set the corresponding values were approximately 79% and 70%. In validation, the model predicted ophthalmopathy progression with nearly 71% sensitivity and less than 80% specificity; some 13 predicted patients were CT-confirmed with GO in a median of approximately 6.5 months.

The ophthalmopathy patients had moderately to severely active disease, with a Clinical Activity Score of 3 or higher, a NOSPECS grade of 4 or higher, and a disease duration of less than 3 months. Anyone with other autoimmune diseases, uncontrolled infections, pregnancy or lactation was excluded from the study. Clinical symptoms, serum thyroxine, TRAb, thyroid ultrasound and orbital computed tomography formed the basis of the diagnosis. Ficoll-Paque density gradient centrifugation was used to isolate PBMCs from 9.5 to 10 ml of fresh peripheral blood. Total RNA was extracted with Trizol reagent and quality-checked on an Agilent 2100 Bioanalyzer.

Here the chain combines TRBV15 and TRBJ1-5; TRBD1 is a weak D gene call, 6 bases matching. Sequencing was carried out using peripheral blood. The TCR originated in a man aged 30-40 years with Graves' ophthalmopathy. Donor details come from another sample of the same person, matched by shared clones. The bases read TGTGCCACCTCCCCCCACGGACAGTTCAATCGGCCCCAGCATTTT. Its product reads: CATSPHGQFNRPQHF. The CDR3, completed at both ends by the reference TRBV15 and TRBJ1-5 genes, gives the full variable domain DAMVIQNPRYQVTQFGKPVTLSCSQTLNHNVMYWYQQKSSQAPKLLFHYYDKDFNNEADTPDNFQSRRPNTSFCFLDIRSPGLGDTAMYLCATSPHGQFNRPQHFGDGTRLSIL.